The 22 T cell receptor beta chains in this list originate from one sample, sequenced in a study of early T cells in non-severe SARS-CoV-2 infection. TCRdb re-called the 5' RACE reads with MiXCR, one entry per CDR3 protein. The table lists tens of thousands of distinct CDR3 sequences, approximately 9% of them singletons. Specimen: whole blood. The receptor set was obtained from an adult who was a healthcare worker with PCR-confirmed SARS-CoV-2 infection or an uninfected control (not recorded which).

The table lists this clonotype with many counts. This chain links TRBV20-1 with TRBJ2-7, with D unresolved. Trimming took 0 bases from V and 6 from J, leaving 15 bases between them. The length of the CDR3 is 14 residues. Germline V gives CDR1 DFQATT, CDR2 SNEGSKA (reference sequence). The CDR3 sequence is CSARDRLVSLEQYF. The CDR3 DNA reads as TGCAGTGCTAGAGATCGGCTGGTTTCGCTCGAGCAGTACTTC.

This chain connects TRBV6-1 to TRBJ2-2; D assignment may be TRBD1 or TRBD2 (5 bases each). V lost 5 bases and J lost 7, with 20 bases in between. The CDR3 is made up of 16 amino acids. Germline-derived CDR1 and CDR2 are MNHNS and SASEGT. The CDR3 DNA is TGTGCCAGCAGTCTAAGGCCAGGGACGTGGGTCGGGGAGCTGTTTTTT. This encodes CASSLRPGTWVGELFF.

This clonotype was counted many times. This CDR3 reads CSVLRGGVNTEAFF. The CDR3 DNA follows: TGCAGCGTGCTTAGAGGGGGGGTGAACACTGAAGCTTTCTTT. The chain employs TRBV29-1 and TRBJ1-1, with a tentative D call TRBD1 (6 bases). This CDR3 region has 14 residues. Germline V CDR1 and CDR2: SQVTM, ANQGSEA. The V gene lost 6 bases and the J gene lost 0 bases, with 14 bases spanning the gap.

The table lists this clonotype with a few counts. This chain uses TRBV7-3 with TRBJ1-1, with D perhaps matching TRBD1 (5 bases). Germline V lookup: CDR1 SGHTA, CDR2 FQGTGA. V was cut by 1 base and J by 4 bases, with 16 bases left in between. This CDR3 is built from 16 residues. The CDR3 is CASSLNPGVAGTEAFF. The CDR3 DNA sequence: TGTGCCAGCAGCTTAAACCCGGGGGTGGCGGGCACTGAAGCTTTCTTT.

This clonotype was seen ten or more times. This chain uses TRBV12-3 or TRBV12-4 with TRBJ2-3; no clear D gene. Trimming left V 5 bases short and J 1 base short, with 13 bases between. The CDR3 extends over 15 amino acids. The CDR3 loop is CASSPVAKGTDTQYF. For the CDR3, the DNA is TGTGCCAGCAGTCCGGTAGCTAAAGGCACAGATACGCAGTATTTT.

This clonotype has more than one count but fewer than ten. The chain couples TRBV28 to TRBJ2-7; 10 bases line up with TRBD2. CDR3 size: 14 residues. Germline V gene lookup returns CDR1 MDHEN and CDR2 SYDVKM. The junction had 2 bases not matched to a gene; V was cut back by 5 bases and J by 1 base. CDR3 sequence reads: CASSSGGVSYEQYF. CDR3 nucleotide sequence: TGTGCCAGCAGTAGCGGGGGGGTTTCCTACGAGCAGTACTTC.

The V and J genes are TRBV15 and TRBJ2-7; no firm D call. The CDR3 sequence is 14 residues long. V gave up 8 bases and J gave up 1 base, with 15 bases separating them. The germline V gene encodes CDR1 LNHNV and CDR2 YYDKDF (reference sequence). Written as DNA, the CDR3 is TGTGCCACCGCAGCAGGTTACATGTCCTACGAGCAGTACTTC. This sequence encodes CATAAGYMSYEQYF.

This clonotype came up many times. The gene calls are TRBV12-3 or TRBV12-4 and TRBJ1-2; the match to TRBD1 covers 7 bases. The V and J ends lost 8 bases and 0 bases, in that order; junction bases with no gene match: 9. This CDR3 is 15 amino acids long. This chain's CDR3 is CASRHPGQPNYGYTF. Written as DNA, the CDR3 is TGTGCCAGCCGACACCCGGGACAGCCTAACTATGGCTACACCTTC.

The table lists this clonotype with many counts. The V and J genes are TRBV29-1 and TRBJ2-7, with D possibly matching TRBD2 (6 bases). CDR1 SQVTM and CDR2 ANQGSEA come from the germline V gene. Trimming took off 5 bases at V and 2 bases at J, with 10 bases between the two ends. The CDR3 is made up of 12 amino acids. The CDR3 DNA is TGCAGCGTTAGCCCGGGGGCCTACGAGCAGTACTTC. Protein: CSVSPGAYEQYF.

V and J are TRBV5-5 and TRBJ2-7; tentatively, D is TRBD1 (5 bases). The CDR3 loop spans 12 amino acids. Germline CDR1 is SGHKS and CDR2 is YYEKEE (reference sequence). V was clipped by 7 bases and J by 4 bases, with 12 bases between them. In DNA form, the CDR3 reads TGTGCCAGCGTGGGGCCCCTTTACGAGCAGTACTTC. Protein product: CASVGPLYEQYF.

This clonotype was recorded a few times. The chain joins TRBV28 to TRBJ2-1; 10 bases agree with TRBD1. This CDR3 contains 18 residues. V lost 5 bases and J lost 6; bases outside the gene matches: 16. The germline gives CDR1 MDHEN, CDR2 SYDVKM. For the CDR3, the DNA is TGTGCCAGCAGTCCCTTATGGCGGGACGGACAGGGGGGCAATGAGCAGTTCTTC. It specifies CASSPLWRDGQGGNEQFF.

In its sample, this clonotype ranks as medium-sized (0.01 to 0.1%). This rearrangement joins TRBV3-1 to TRBJ2-5; D gene uncertain. V was clipped by 2 bases and J by 4 bases, with 14 bases between them. CDR1 and CDR2 (germline): LGHDT, YNNKEL (reference sequence). There are 15 residues in the CDR3. CDR3 amino acids: CASSQTFRMTETQYF. CDR3 bases: TGTGCCAGCAGCCAAACGTTCCGGATGACAGAGACCCAGTACTTC.

This chain connects TRBV28 to TRBJ2-3; possible D gene TRBD2, 5 bases. CDR1 and CDR2 (germline): MDHEN, SYDVKM. Trimming cost V 7 bases and J 0 bases, with 14 bases left between them. This CDR3 is 15 amino acids long. The CDR3 loop reads CASKGGSTSTDTQYF. The CDR3 bases are TGTGCCAGCAAAGGAGGATCAACTAGCACAGATACGCAGTATTTT.

The chain employs TRBV4-3 and TRBJ2-7, with 9 positions matching TRBD1. The CDR3 sequence is 15 residues long. Germline lookup yields CDR1 LGHNA and CDR2 YSLEER. Trimming took 4 bases from V and 4 from J; bases not matched to a gene: 8. The CDR3 region has the DNA TGCGCCAGCAGCCCTTCCCGGACAGGGGAGTACGAGCAGTACTTC. Protein product: CASSPSRTGEYEQYF.

This clonotype was picked up a small number of times. V gene TRBV28 combines with J gene TRBJ1-4; D is uncertain. Looked up from germline, CDR1 is MDHEN and CDR2 is SYDVKM. V was cut by 7 bases and J by 7 bases, with 10 bases left in between. The CDR3 has 12 amino acids. The CDR3 spells CASTLGSEKLFF. DNA of the CDR3: TGTGCCAGCACCCTCGGGAGTGAAAAACTGTTTTTT. The variable domain in full, with the rest retrieved from reference TRBV28 and TRBJ1-4, is DVKVTQSSRYLVKRTGEKVFLECVQDMDHENMFWYRQDPGLGLRLIYFSYDVKMKEKGDIPEGYSVSREKKERFSLILESASTNQTSMYLCASTLGSEKLFFGSGTQLSVL.

This clonotype was detected many times. The chain joins TRBV2 to TRBJ2-7; TRBD1 matches at 8 bases. The V and J ends lost 6 bases and 3 bases, in that order; junction bases with no gene match: 13. The CDR3 extends over 16 amino acids. CDR1 is SNHLY, CDR2 FYNNEI, per germline. Here the CDR3 DNA reads TGTGCCAGCAGCCCCCCGGCTCGGACAGGGATCTACGAGCAGTACTTC. Its protein is CASSPPARTGIYEQYF.

This clonotype was picked up many times. The chain has TRBV6-2 or TRBV6-3 and TRBJ1-5; TRBD1 might be the D (6 bases). The germline V gene encodes CDR1 MNHEY and CDR2 SVGEGT. The germline V and J ends were trimmed by 8 bases and 6 bases, with 11 bases remaining between them. The CDR3 contains 12 residues. CDR3: CASRGAGQPQHF. For the CDR3, the DNA is TGTGCCAGCCGGGGGGCCGGTCAGCCCCAGCATTTT.

This clonotype was counted at least ten times. V usage is TRBV6-5 and J usage is TRBJ2-1; 10 nucleotides agree with TRBD1. From germline, CDR1 is MNHEY and CDR2 SVGAGI. The CDR3 extends over 17 amino acids. J lost 4 bases, V lost 0 bases, and 6 bases had no gene match. DNA of the CDR3: TGTGCCAGCAGTTACTCGAGTGGGACAGGGGTTTACAATGAGCAGTTCTTC. Protein: CASSYSSGTGVYNEQFF.

In its sample, this clonotype was seen a few times. V is TRBV28 and J is TRBJ1-1; no clear D. The V gene lost 6 bases and the J gene lost 0 bases, with 8 bases spanning the gap. The CDR3 runs 13 residues. Germline CDR1 reads MDHEN; CDR2 reads SYDVKM. The CDR3 spells CASREILNTEAFF. The CDR3 region has the DNA TGTGCCAGCAGGGAGATATTGAACACTGAAGCTTTCTTT.

In its sample, this clonotype was seen many times. This chain joins TRBV2 and TRBJ2-3, with 7 bases that match TRBD2. Looked up from germline, CDR1 is SNHLY and CDR2 is FYNNEI. V dropped 4 bases and J dropped 3; count of bases not matched to a gene: 1. This CDR3 spans 13 amino acids. The CDR3 bases are TGTGCCAGCAGTGGGACTAGGACAGATACGCAGTATTTT. It translates to CASSGTRTDTQYF.

The V and J genes are TRBV5-6 and TRBJ1-2, with a tentative D call TRBD1 (6 bases). The CDR3 sequence is 13 residues long. Germline V gene data show CDR1 as SGHDT and CDR2 as YYEEEE. V was shortened by 5 bases and J by 5 bases, with 13 bases between the two germline ends. Here the CDR3 reads CASSSARGYGYTF. CDR3 bases: TGTGCCAGCAGTTCGGCCAGGGGATATGGCTACACCTTC.

The rearrangement joins TRBV4-1 to TRBJ2-1, with 7 bases that match TRBD2. CDR1 and CDR2 (germline): MGHRA, YSYEKL. V was pared by 2 bases and J by 4 bases, with 11 bases of the junction left unmatched. This CDR3 is 17 amino acids long. CDR3 residues: CASSQRAGLAEYNEQFF. DNA for the CDR3: TGCGCCAGCAGCCAAAGGGCTGGGCTAGCGGAGTACAATGAGCAGTTCTTC.